Presented here are 7 T cell receptor beta chains from one specimen sequenced in a study of T cells after yellow fever vaccination. One entry per CDR3 protein, called by TCRdb with MiXCR from the 5' RACE reads. The profile covers 500,000 to 650,000 distinct CDR3 sequences, with about a sixth appearing a single time and roughly 17% taken by the ten largest. Sequencing was performed on PBMCs, taken around 5 days after the first yellow fever vaccination. Source of these receptors: a man in his late teens or twenties who received the YFV17D yellow fever vaccine.

This clonotype was observed a handful of times. The chain joins TRBV15 to TRBJ1-5; the D is unclear. This CDR3 contains 16 residues. Germline CDR1 and CDR2: LNHNV and YYDKDF (reference sequence). V was trimmed by 2 bases and J by 10 bases, leaving 21 bases between them. CDR3 nucleotides: TGTGCCACCAGCAGATCGGAGTTTCTTACGAGGTTCCCCCAGCATTTT. Its translation is CATSRSEFLTRFPQHF.

This clonotype was found a few times. V is TRBV28 and J is TRBJ2-5; the D is unclear. CDR1 and CDR2 (germline): MDHEN, SYDVKM. The CDR3 length is 13 residues. V was trimmed by 3 bases and J by 2 bases, leaving 7 bases between them. CDR3: CASSLPLQETQYF. CDR3 sequence (DNA): TGTGCCAGCAGTTTGCCCCTTCAAGAGACCCAGTACTTC.

The chain recombines TRBV5-1 with TRBJ2-5; 7 bases match TRBD2. The CDR3 is made up of 11 amino acids. V was pared by 6 bases and J by 4 bases, with 0 bases of the junction left unmatched. Germline CDR1 reads SGHRS; CDR2 reads YFSETQ. The CDR3 spells CASKRGETQYF. CDR3 nucleotide sequence: TGCGCCAGCAAGCGGGGAGAGACCCAGTACTTC. The entire variable domain, with the rest obtained from reference TRBV5-1 and TRBJ2-5, is as follows: KAGVTQTPRYLIKTRGQQVTLSCSPISGHRSVSWYQQTPGQGLQFLFEYFSETQRNKGNFPGRFSGRQFSNSRSEMNVSTLELGDSALYLCASKRGETQYFGPGTRLLVL.

This clonotype was counted a few times. The V call is TRBV2, the J call TRBJ2-1; D is unclear. This CDR3 spans 13 amino acids. V gave up 7 bases and J gave up 4 bases, with 11 bases separating them. Germline loops: CDR1 SNHLY, CDR2 FYNNEI. For the CDR3, the DNA is TGTGCCAGCACTCCTAGGTCATACAATGAGCAGTTCTTC. Its protein product is CASTPRSYNEQFF.

This clonotype has a handful of counts. V gene TRBV5-1 combines with J gene TRBJ2-1, with 7 bases identical to TRBD1. V was clipped by 1 base and J by 3 bases; unmatched bases: 7. The CDR3 length is 16 residues. The germline gives CDR1 SGHRS, CDR2 YFSETQ. This CDR3 reads CASSLSRDSYYNEQFF. In DNA form, the CDR3 reads TGCGCCAGCAGCTTGAGCCGGGACAGCTACTACAATGAGCAGTTCTTC.

This chain links TRBV7-9 with TRBJ2-3; D perhaps matches TRBD2 (7 bases). CDR1 is SEHNR and CDR2 is FQNEAQ in the germline V gene (reference sequence). The CDR3 contains 15 residues. Trimming pared 4 bases from V and 9 bases from J, leaving 20 bases between. Here the CDR3 reads CASSYQGGGHETQYF. Here the CDR3 DNA reads TGTGCCAGCAGCTACCAAGGGGGGGGGCATGAAACGCAGTATTTT.

This clonotype was counted at least ten times. The chain combines TRBV6-6 with TRBJ1-1; no firm D call. Looked up from germline, CDR1 is MNHNY and CDR2 is SVGAGI (reference sequence). V lost 7 bases, J lost 10 bases, and 19 bases lay in between. The CDR3 extends over 13 amino acids. CDR3 bases: TGTGCCAGCACCCCAGAACGGTACGGGGTAGCTTTCTTT. Translation gives CASTPERYGVAFF.